A selection of T cell receptor beta chains follows, all from one sample in a study of identical twins. TCRdb reanalysed the 5' RACE reads using MiXCR and keeps one entry per CDR3 protein. This table holds more than 650,000 distinct CDR3 sequences, around 6.1% found once. The sample consisted of naive T cells sorted from blood. Receptors were obtained from a man aged 18 to 30 in good health. Both conserved end residues are part of each CDR3. The D gene is left open where the match is weak. The size of a clone is reported for some rows only, either as once, few or many, or as a class for expanded clones.

TRBJ2-2 many TRBV7-7 - TGTGCCAGCAGTCAGACGGTTGGGGTTCGGACCGGGGAGCTGTTTTTT CASSQTVGVRTGELFF
TRBJ1-6 - TRBV15 - TGTGCCACCAGCAGAGACCCATATCCCTATTCACCCCTCCACTTT CATSRDPYPYSPLHF
TRBJ2-3 few TRBV4-2 - TGTGCCAGCAGCCAAGGGGGGCCACTAGGAGGATGGACAGATACGCAGTATTTT CASSQGGPLGGWTDTQYF
TRBJ1-1 many TRBV12-3/TRBV12-4 TRBD1 TGTGCCAGCAGTTTTCTGTTCGGGACAGGGGGGACTGAAGCTTTCTTT CASSFLFGTGGTEAFF
TRBJ2-7 many TRBV5-1 - TGCGCCAGCAGCTTGGCCGGGGTCCGAGGCGAGCAGTACTTC CASSLAGVRGEQYF
TRBJ1-1 many TRBV7-6 - TGTGCCAGCAGCCCGACAGTCATGAACACTGAAGCTTTCTTT CASSPTVMNTEAFF
TRBJ1-5 many TRBV29-1 - TGCAGCGTTACAACGGAGGGGGTAAATCAGCCCCAGCATTTT CSVTTEGVNQPQHF
TRBJ2-1 - TRBV20-1 - TGCAGTGCTAGAGCCGGGGTGGTCCCCTACAATGAGCAGTTCTTC CSARAGVVPYNEQFF
TRBJ2-1 few TRBV27 TRBD2 TGTGCCAGCAGTACAGGGACTAGCGGGAGTCTGGGCTCCTACAATGAGCAGTTCTTC CASSTGTSGSLGSYNEQFF
TRBJ2-3 few TRBV5-1 TRBD2 TGCGCCAGCAGCCCCTTTGGTAGCGGGAGGGCAGATACGCAGTATTTT CASSPFGSGRADTQYF
TRBJ2-1 many TRBV29-1 - TGCAGCGTTGAAGTGCGGTTGGGCCTTGAGCAGTTCTTC CSVEVRLGLEQFF
TRBJ2-5 - TRBV7-8 TRBD2 TGTGCCAGCAGCTTAGCGGACACTAGCGGGGAAGAGACCCAGTACTTC CASSLADTSGEETQYF
TRBJ1-1 - TRBV5-8 - TGTGCCAGCAGCTTGGGACTATTTACGTCGAGTACTGAAGCTTTCTTT CASSLGLFTSSTEAFF
TRBJ2-1 many TRBV12-3/TRBV12-4 TRBD2 TGTGCCAGCAGTCCCGGGAGGGGCTACAATGAGCAGTTCTTC CASSPGRGYNEQFF
TRBJ2-1 many TRBV29-1 - TGCAGCGTTAAGTGGAGATCCTACAATGAGCAGTTCTTC CSVKWRSYNEQFF
TRBJ2-1 - TRBV4-1 - TGCGCCAGCAGCCAAGAGGAGGCCCCTTACAATGAGCAGTTCTTC CASSQEEAPYNEQFF
TRBJ2-7 many TRBV12-3/TRBV12-4 TRBD1 TGTGCCAGCAGTTACAGGACAGGGAATGAGCAGTACTTC CASSYRTGNEQYF
TRBJ1-6 many TRBV4-3 - TGCGCCAGCAGCCAAGATTGGGACGCTAATTCACCCCTCCACTTT CASSQDWDANSPLHF
TRBJ2-1 many TRBV10-3 TRBD2 TGTGCCATCAGTATGGGACTAGCGGGAGGAGGGTACAATGAGCAGTTCTTC CAISMGLAGGGYNEQFF
TRBJ2-7 many TRBV7-2 TRBD2 TGTGCCAGCAGCTTAGGGGGACTAGCGGGAGTCTACGAGCAGTACTTC CASSLGGLAGVYEQYF
TRBJ2-1 few TRBV28 - TGTGCCAGCACAAGGAATGAGCAGTTCTTC CASTRNEQFF
TRBJ2-7 many TRBV7-2 TRBD2 TGTGCCAGCAGCTTAGGTCTAGCGGGAGCGTGGGAGCAGTACTTC CASSLGLAGAWEQYF
TRBJ1-1 - TRBV3-1 - TGTGCCAGCAGCCAGACGGGAGGGGCGCGGACTGAAGCTTTCTTT CASSQTGGARTEAFF
TRBJ1-6 - TRBV3-1 - TGTGCCAGCAGCCCAACAGCCGGTAATTCACCCCTCCACTTT CASSPTAGNSPLHF
TRBJ2-5 many TRBV20-1 - TGCAGTGCTATAGGGCCCACCAGGGAAGAGACCCAGTACTTC CSAIGPTREETQYF
TRBJ2-1 many TRBV27 TRBD1 TGTGCCAGCAGTTTAGGGACAGGGGGCGAGCAGTTCTTC CASSLGTGGEQFF
TRBJ2-3 many TRBV20-1 TRBD2 TGCAGTGCGTTCGGGAGGGCAAAGCGGGAGAGCGCAGATACGCAGTATTTT CSAFGRAKRESADTQYF
TRBJ1-5 - TRBV20-1 - TGCAGTGCTAGAGTGGGGGCGGGTAGCAATCAGCCCCAGCATTTT CSARVGAGSNQPQHF
TRBJ1-2 many TRBV11-2 TRBD1 TGTGCCAGCAGCTTGGGACGGACAGGGAATGGCTACACCTTC CASSLGRTGNGYTF
TRBJ2-1 - TRBV6-1 - TGTGCCAGCAGCGTGGGGCGACCGGGACTGGGCAACAATGAGCAGTTCTTC CASSVGRPGLGNNEQFF
TRBJ1-4 many TRBV12-3/TRBV12-4 TRBD1 TGTGCCAGCAGTTTAGGGGACAGGAGTGAAAAACTGTTTTTT CASSLGDRSEKLFF
TRBJ2-5 - TRBV6-1 - TGTGCCAGCAGTGAAGGAGGGAACCAGGAGACCCAGTACTTC CASSEGGNQETQYF